The 19 T cell receptor beta chains below all came from one sample that was sequenced in a study of Ad26.COV2.S vaccination and SARS-CoV-2 variants. Measured with immunoSEQ multiplex PCR; TCRdb has only the in-frame clones, and not every one. The table has 300,000 to 400,000 clones, about 90% seen once. The starting material was peripheral blood, obtained after recovery from COVID-19. These receptors came from a human donor who had recovered from COVID-19.

This chain links TRBV9 with TRBJ1-2, with TRBD1 matching over 9 bases. Germline loops: CDR1 SGDLS, CDR2 YYNGEE. V shed 4 bases, J shed 3 bases, and the junction held 7 bases outside the gene matches. CDR3 length: 15 amino acids. The CDR3 DNA is TGTGCCAGCAGCCCCCGGACAGGGGAAGACTATGGCTACACCTTC. Its translation: CASSPRTGEDYGYTF.

The chain has TRBV19 and TRBJ1-5; a weak D match, TRBD1 (6 bases). CDR1 is LNHDA, CDR2 SQIVND, per germline (reference sequence). The length of the CDR3 is 16 residues. Trimming removed 8 bases at V and 1 base at J, with 18 bases between. DNA of the CDR3: TGTGCCAGTCAGAGTGTGGCCGGGACAAGCAATCAGCCCCAGCATTTT. Protein sequence: CASQSVAGTSNQPQHF. Filled out from reference TRBV19 and TRBJ1-5, the complete variable domain reads DGGITQSPKYLFRKEGQNVTLSCEQNLNHDAMYWYRQDPGQGLRLIYYSQIVNDFQKGDIAEGYSVSREKKESFPLTVTSAQKNPTAFYLCASQSVAGTSNQPQHFGDGTRLSIL.

The sample holds one count of this clone. The chain has TRBV7-9 and TRBJ1-1; D possibly corresponds to TRBD1 (5 bases). Germline CDR1 reads SEHNR; CDR2 reads FQNEAQ (reference sequence). The CDR3 consists of 14 residues. The ends were cut back, 1 base at V and 1 base at J, with 7 bases in the middle. Written as DNA, the CDR3 is TGTGCCAGCAGCTTAGAGACAGCGAACACTGAAGCTTTCTTT. Protein sequence: CASSLETANTEAFF.

This chain joins TRBV27 and TRBJ2-7, with 7 bases that match TRBD2. Germline lookup yields CDR1 MNHEY and CDR2 SMNVEV (reference sequence). The CDR3 is made up of 13 amino acids. V dropped 8 bases and J dropped 2; count of bases not matched to a gene: 6. This chain's CDR3 is CASRGRGTYEQYF. DNA for the CDR3: TGTGCCAGCCGAGGGAGGGGAACCTACGAGCAGTACTTC.

The chain couples TRBV18 to TRBJ1-2, with D possibly TRBD1 on 5 matching bases. CDR3 length: 17 amino acids. Germline lookup yields CDR1 KGHSH and CDR2 LQKENI. The V and J ends lost 3 bases and 7 bases respectively, with 24 bases between them. This CDR3 reads CASSPYGTDTGGSGYTF. The DNA of the CDR3 is TGTGCCAGCTCACCGTACGGGACGGACACTGGTGGAAGTGGCTACACCTTC.

The chain has TRBV18 and TRBJ1-1; D remains unclear. Between the trimmed V and J ends, which lost 5 bases and 1 base, there was a span of 17 bases. The CDR3 extends over 16 amino acids. In germline, CDR1 is KGHSH, CDR2 LQKENI. The CDR3 coding sequence is TGTGCCAGCTCAGCCAGTGTGACGGGGTCGAACACTGAAGCTTTCTTT. Translating gives CASSASVTGSNTEAFF. Filled out from reference TRBV18 and TRBJ1-1, the complete variable domain reads NAGVMQNPRHLVRRRGQEARLRCSPMKGHSHVYWYRQLPEEGLKFMVYLQKENIIDESGMPKERFSAEFPKEGPSILRIQQVVRGDSAAYFCASSASVTGSNTEAFFGQGTRLTVV.

The V and J genes are TRBV7-8 and TRBJ2-3; 7 bases are a match to TRBD2. V was clipped by 3 bases and J by 0 bases; unmatched bases: 3. Germline V gene data show CDR1 as SGHVS and CDR2 as FQNEAQ. There are 15 residues in the CDR3. CDR3 in amino acids: CASSFPSGSTDTQYF. The CDR3 nucleotides are TGTGCCAGCAGCTTCCCTAGCGGAAGCACAGATACGCAGTATTTT.

The chain is built from TRBV5-1 and TRBJ1-5; D ambiguous. Germline-derived CDR1 and CDR2 are SGHRS and YFSETQ. This CDR3 spans 14 amino acids. V was trimmed by 3 bases and J by 2 bases, leaving 9 bases between them. The CDR3 coding sequence is TGCGCCAGCAGCTCAGGTTTTGGCAATCAGCCCCAGCATTTT. Protein sequence: CASSSGFGNQPQHF.

The J gene is TRBJ2-3, the V gene TRBV7-9; no clear D. The CDR3 is 13 amino acids. V dropped 5 bases and J dropped 2 bases, with 8 bases sitting between them. CDR1 and CDR2 (germline): SEHNR, FQNEAQ (reference sequence). The DNA for the CDR3 is TGTGCCAGCAGCCCCCACTTCACAGATACGCAGTATTTT. The encoded protein is CASSPHFTDTQYF.

This clone has a single count. The chain has TRBV6-5 and TRBJ1-1; D gene uncertain. The CDR3 spans 13 residues. V dropped 8 bases and J dropped 4 bases, with 14 bases sitting between them. CDR1 MNHEY and CDR2 SVGAGI come from the germline V gene. CDR3 in DNA: TGTGCCAGCTCCCGGGAGGAGGGCACTGAAGCTTTCTTT. Its translation: CASSREEGTEAFF.

This sequence joins TRBV6-5 and TRBJ1-2, with a tentative D call TRBD1 (6 bases). CDR3 length equals 15 residues. V dropped 7 bases and J dropped 3 bases, with 18 bases sitting between them. Germline CDR1 is MNHEY and CDR2 is SVGAGI. The CDR3 reads CASIERWGAHYGYTF. CDR3 nucleotide sequence: TGTGCCAGCATCGAGCGGTGGGGGGCCCACTATGGCTACACCTTC.

This clone was seen more than once but under ten times. The same CDR3 can be traced to other DNA sequences in this sample. This sequence joins TRBV3-1 (or the pseudogene TRBV3-2) and TRBJ1-5, with D tentatively TRBD1 (5 bases). Trimming took off 0 bases at V and 6 bases at J, with 12 bases between the two ends. In germline, CDR1 is LGHDT, CDR2 YNNKEL (reference sequence). CDR3 length equals 15 residues. The CDR3 sequence: CASSQDTGVPQPQHF. The CDR3 DNA reads TGTGCCAGCAGCCAAGACACGGGGGTGCCTCAGCCCCAGCATTTT.

This sequence joins TRBV3-1 (or the pseudogene TRBV3-2) and TRBJ2-1; TRBD2 matches 10 bases. V shed 4 bases, J shed 2 bases, and the junction held 5 bases outside the gene matches. Germline CDR1 LGHDT, CDR2 YNNKEL (reference sequence). The CDR3 runs to 16 residues. CDR3 residues: CASSRSAGGPYNEQFF. The CDR3 DNA follows: TGTGCCAGCAGCCGATCAGCGGGGGGGCCCTACAATGAGCAGTTCTTC.

V gene TRBV2 combines with J gene TRBJ1-2; D unclear. This CDR3 has 15 amino acids. V lost 2 bases to trimming and J lost 2 bases, with 12 bases between them. Germline loops: CDR1 SNHLY, CDR2 FYNNEI. CDR3 DNA: TGTGCCAGCAGTGAACGACGAATGAACAACTATGGCTACACCTTC. Translation gives CASSERRMNNYGYTF.

This clone was recorded once. V gene TRBV6-5 combines with J gene TRBJ2-5; 8 bases line up with TRBD1. This CDR3 is built from 14 residues. CDR1 is MNHEY, CDR2 SVGAGI, per germline. Trimming at V came to 5 bases and at J to 4 bases, leaving 6 bases not matched to a gene. CDR3 protein: CASSNGQGRETQYF. CDR3 bases: TGTGCCAGCAGTAACGGACAGGGTAGAGAGACCCAGTACTTC.

In its sample, this clone was seen once. The genes are TRBV11-2 and TRBJ2-1, with 9 bases matching TRBD2. V lost 0 bases to trimming and J lost 9 bases; unmatched junction nucleotides: 15. This CDR3 spans 18 amino acids. Germline-derived CDR1 and CDR2 are SGHAT and FQNNGV. The DNA of the CDR3 is TGTGCCAGCAGCTTAGAATTTTCTGGCGGGGGGGCCTCGAGTGAGCAGTTCTTC. It specifies CASSLEFSGGGASSEQFF.

The J gene is TRBJ1-2, the V gene TRBV11-2, with 7 bases fitting TRBD1. Germline V CDR1 and CDR2: SGHAT, FQNNGV. This CDR3 is built from 16 residues. V shed 5 bases, J shed 4 bases, and the junction held 13 bases outside the gene matches. The chain's CDR3 is CASSRGQELLGYGYTF. Written as DNA, the CDR3 is TGTGCCAGCAGCCGAGGACAGGAACTCCTGGGCTATGGCTACACCTTC.

The sample holds a few counts of this clone. V gene TRBV9 combines with J gene TRBJ1-3; no clear D gene. This CDR3 comprises 17 residues. With 0 bases removed from V and 0 bases from J, the gap between germline ends came to 13 bases. Germline CDR1 SGDLS, CDR2 YYNGEE. The CDR3 region is CASSVVGGRNSGNTIYF. The CDR3 nucleotides are TGTGCCAGCAGCGTAGTCGGAGGACGAAACTCTGGAAACACCATATATTTT.

V usage is TRBV19 and J usage is TRBJ2-7; 10 nucleotides line up with TRBD1. Germline V gives CDR1 LNHDA, CDR2 SQIVND (reference sequence). The V and J ends lost 4 bases and 7 bases, in that order; junction bases with no gene match: 10. This CDR3 comprises 15 residues. CDR3 in amino acids: CASSTAGTGVGEQYF. For the CDR3, the DNA is TGTGCCAGTAGTACCGCCGGGACAGGGGTAGGGGAGCAGTACTTC.